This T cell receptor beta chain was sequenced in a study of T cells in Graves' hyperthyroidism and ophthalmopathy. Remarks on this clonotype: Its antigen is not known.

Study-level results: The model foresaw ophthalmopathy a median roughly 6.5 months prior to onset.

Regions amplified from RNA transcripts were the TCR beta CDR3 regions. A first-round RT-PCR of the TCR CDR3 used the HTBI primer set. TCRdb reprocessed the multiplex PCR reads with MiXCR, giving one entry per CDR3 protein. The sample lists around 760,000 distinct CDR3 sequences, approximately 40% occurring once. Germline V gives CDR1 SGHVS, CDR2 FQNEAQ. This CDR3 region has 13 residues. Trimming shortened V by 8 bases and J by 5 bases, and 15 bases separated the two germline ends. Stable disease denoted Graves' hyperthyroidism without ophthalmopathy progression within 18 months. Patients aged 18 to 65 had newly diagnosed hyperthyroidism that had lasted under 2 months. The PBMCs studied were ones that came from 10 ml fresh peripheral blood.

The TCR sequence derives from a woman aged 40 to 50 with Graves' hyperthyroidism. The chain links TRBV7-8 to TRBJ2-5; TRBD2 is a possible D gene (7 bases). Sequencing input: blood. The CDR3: CASGGGGPETQYF. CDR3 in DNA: TGTGCCAGCGGAGGGGGGGGGCCTGAGACCCAGTACTTC.